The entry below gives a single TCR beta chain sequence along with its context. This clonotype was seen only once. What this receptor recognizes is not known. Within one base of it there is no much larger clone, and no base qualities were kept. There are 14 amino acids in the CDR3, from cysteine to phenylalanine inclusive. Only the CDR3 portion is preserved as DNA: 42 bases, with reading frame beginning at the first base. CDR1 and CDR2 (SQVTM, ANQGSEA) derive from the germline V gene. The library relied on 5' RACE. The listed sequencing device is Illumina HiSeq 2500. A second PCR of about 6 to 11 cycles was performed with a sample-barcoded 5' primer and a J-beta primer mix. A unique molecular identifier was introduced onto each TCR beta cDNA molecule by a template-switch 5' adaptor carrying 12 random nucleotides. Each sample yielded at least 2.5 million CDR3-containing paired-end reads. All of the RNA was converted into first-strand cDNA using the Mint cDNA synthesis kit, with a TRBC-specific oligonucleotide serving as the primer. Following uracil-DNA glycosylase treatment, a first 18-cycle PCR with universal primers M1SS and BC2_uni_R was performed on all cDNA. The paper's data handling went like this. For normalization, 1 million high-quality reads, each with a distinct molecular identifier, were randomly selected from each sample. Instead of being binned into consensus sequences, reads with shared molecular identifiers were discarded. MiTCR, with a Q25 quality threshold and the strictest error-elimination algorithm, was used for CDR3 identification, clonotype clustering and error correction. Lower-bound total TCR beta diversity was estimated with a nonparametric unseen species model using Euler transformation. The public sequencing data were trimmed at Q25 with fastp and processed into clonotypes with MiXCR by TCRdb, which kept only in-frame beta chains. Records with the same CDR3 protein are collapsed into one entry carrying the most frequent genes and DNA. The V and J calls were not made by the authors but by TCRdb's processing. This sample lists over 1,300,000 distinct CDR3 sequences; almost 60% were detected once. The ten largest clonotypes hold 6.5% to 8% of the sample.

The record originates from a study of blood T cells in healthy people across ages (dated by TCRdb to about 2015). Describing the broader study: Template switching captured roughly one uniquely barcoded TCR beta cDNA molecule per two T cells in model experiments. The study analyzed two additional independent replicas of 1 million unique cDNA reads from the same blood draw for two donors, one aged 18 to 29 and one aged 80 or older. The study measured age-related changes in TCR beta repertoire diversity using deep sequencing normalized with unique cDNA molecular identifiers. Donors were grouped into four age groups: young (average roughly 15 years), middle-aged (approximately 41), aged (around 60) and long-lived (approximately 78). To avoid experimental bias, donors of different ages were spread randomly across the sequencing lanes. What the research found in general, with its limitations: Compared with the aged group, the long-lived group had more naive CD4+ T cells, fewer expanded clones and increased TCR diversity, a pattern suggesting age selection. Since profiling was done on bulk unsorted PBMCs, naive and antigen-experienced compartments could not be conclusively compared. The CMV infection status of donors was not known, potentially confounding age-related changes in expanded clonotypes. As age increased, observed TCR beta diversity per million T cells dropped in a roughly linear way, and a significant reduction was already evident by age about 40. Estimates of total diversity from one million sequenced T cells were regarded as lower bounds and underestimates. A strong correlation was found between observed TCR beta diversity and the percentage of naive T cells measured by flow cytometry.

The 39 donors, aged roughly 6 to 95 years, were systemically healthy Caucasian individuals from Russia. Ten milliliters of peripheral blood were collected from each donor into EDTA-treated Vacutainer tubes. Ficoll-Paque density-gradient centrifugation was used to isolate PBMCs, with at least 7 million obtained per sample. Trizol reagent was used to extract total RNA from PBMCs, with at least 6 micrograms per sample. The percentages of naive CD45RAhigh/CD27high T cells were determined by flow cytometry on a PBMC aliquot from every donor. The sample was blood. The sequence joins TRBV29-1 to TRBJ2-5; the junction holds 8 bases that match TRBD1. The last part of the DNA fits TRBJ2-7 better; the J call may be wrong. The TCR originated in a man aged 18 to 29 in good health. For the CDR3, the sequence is CSVEAQGASYEQYF. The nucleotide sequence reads TGCAGCGTTGAAGCCCAGGGGGCTTCCTACGAGCAGTACTTC.